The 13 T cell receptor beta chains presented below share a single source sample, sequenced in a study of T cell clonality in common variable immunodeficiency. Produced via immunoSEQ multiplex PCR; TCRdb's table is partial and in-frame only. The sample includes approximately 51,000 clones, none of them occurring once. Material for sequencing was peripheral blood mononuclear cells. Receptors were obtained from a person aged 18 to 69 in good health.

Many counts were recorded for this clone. The CDR3 here is CASSTSGYNQPQHF. Partial CDR3 DNA: TGTGCCAGTAGTACCTCAGGATACAATCAGCCC. The chain couples TRBV19 to TRBJ1-5, with D unresolved. The sequenced fragment ends 3 residues before the CDR3 boundary, so the rest is inferred from the germline J gene. Germline values: CDR1 LNHDA, CDR2 SQIVND (reference sequence). The V and J ends lost 4 bases and 3 bases respectively, with 10 bases between them. CDR3 size: 14 residues.

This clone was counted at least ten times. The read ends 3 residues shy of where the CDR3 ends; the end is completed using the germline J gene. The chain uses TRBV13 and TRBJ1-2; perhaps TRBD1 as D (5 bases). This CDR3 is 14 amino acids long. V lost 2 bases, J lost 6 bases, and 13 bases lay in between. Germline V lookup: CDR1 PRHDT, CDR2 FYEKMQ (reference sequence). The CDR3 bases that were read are TGTGCCAGCAGCTTAAGGCAGGGAATGGATGGC. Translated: CASSLRQGMDG. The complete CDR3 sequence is CASSLRQGMDGYTF.

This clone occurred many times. The CDR3 is CASSLGPSTDTQYF. The sequenced part of the CDR3 DNA is TGCGCCAGCAGCTTGGGTCCGAGCACAGATACG. The chain uses TRBV5-1 and TRBJ2-3; unclear D gene. The sequenced fragment ends 3 residues before the CDR3 boundary, so the rest is inferred from the germline J gene. From germline, CDR1 is SGHRS and CDR2 YFSETQ. This CDR3 is built from 14 residues. V lost 0 bases and J 0 bases, leaving 5 bases between the germline ends.

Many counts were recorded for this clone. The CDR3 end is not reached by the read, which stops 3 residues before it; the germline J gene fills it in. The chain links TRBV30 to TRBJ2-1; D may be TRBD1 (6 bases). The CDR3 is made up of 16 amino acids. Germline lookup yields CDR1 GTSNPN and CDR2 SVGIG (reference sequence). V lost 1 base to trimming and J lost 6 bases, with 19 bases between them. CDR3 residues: CAWSGKQGGAGNEQFF. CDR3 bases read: TGTGCCTGGAGTGGGAAACAGGGCGGCGCGGGCAATGAG.

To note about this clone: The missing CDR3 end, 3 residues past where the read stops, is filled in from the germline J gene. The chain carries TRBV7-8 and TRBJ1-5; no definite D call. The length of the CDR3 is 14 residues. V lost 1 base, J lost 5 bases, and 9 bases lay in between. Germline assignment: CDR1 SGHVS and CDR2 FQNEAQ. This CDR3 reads CASSLEVRDQPQHF. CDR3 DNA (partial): TGTGCCAGCAGCTTAGAAGTGCGCGATCAGCCC.

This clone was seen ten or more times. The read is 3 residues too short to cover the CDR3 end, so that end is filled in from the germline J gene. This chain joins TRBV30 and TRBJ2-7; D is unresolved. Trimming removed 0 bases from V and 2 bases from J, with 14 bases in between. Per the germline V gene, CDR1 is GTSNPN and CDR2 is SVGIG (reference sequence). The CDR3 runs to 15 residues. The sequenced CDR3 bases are TGTGCCTGGAGTGTCGGCCGGGTCCCACCCTACGAG. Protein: CAWSVGRVPPYE. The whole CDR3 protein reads CAWSVGRVPPYEQYF.

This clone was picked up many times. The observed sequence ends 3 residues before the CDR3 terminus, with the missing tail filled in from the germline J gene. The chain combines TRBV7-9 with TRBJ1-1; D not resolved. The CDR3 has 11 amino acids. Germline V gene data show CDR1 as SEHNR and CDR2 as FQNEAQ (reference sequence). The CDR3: CASSSTREAFF. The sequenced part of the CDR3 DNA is TGTGCCAGCAGCTCCACCAGAGAG.

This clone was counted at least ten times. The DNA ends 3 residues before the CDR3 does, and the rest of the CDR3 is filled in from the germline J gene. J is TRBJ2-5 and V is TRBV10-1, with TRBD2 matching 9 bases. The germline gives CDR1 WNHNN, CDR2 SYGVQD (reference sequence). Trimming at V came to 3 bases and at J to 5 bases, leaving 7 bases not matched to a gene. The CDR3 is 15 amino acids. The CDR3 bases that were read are TGCGCCAGCAGTGAAGGCGGGGGGGCCTCGGAGACC. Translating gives CASSEGGGASET. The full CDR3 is CASSEGGGASETQYF.

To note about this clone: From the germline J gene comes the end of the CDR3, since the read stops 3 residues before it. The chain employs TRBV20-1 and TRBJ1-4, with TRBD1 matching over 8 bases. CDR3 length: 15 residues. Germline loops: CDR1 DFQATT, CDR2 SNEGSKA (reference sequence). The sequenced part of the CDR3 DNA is TGCAGTGCTAGAGCGGGACAGGTGATGTGGTCACCA. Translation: CSARAGQVMWSP. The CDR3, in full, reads CSARAGQVMWSPLFF.

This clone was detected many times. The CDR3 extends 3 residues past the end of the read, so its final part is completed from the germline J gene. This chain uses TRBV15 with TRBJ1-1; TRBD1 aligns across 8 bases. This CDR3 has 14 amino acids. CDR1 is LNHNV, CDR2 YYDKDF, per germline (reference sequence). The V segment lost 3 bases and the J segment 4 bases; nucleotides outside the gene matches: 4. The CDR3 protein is CATSRDREGTEAFF. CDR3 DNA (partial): TGTGCCACCAGCAGGGACAGGGAAGGCACTGAA. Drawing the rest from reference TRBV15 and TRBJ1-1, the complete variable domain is DAMVIQNPRYQVTQFGKPVTLSCSQTLNHNVMYWYQQKSSQAPKLLFHYYDKDFNNEADTPDNFQSRRPNTSFCFLDIRSPGLGDTAMYLCATSRDREGTEAFFGQGTRLTVV.

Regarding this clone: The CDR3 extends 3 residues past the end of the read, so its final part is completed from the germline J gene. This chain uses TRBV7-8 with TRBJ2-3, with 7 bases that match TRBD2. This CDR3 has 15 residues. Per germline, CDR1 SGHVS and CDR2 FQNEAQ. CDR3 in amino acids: CASSPGGGFNQPQYF. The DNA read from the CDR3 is TGTGCCAGCAGCCCGGGGGGAGGGTTCAATCAGCCG.

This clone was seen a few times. Partial CDR3 DNA: TGTGCCTGGAGTTTGGGACACGGGAATCAGCCC. Translated, it gives CAWSLGHGNQP. The CDR3 reads in full as CAWSLGHGNQPQHF. The chain links TRBV30 to TRBJ1-5; perhaps TRBD1 as D (6 bases). The read ends 3 residues before the CDR3 terminus; that terminus is restored from the germline J gene. Germline V gene data show CDR1 as GTSNPN and CDR2 as SVGIG (reference sequence). V dropped 2 bases and J dropped 4 bases, with 12 bases sitting between them. This CDR3 has 14 residues.

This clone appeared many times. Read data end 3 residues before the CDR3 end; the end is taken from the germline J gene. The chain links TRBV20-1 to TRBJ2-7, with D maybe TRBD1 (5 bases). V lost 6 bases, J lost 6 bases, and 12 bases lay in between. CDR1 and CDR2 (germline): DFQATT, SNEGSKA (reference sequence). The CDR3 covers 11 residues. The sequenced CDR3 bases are TGCAGTGCACCCCTAAGGGGCGAG. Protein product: CSAPLRGE. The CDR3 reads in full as CSAPLRGEQYF.